This TCR beta chain was identified during a study of cytomegalovirus exposure and HLA in healthy donors. Whole-study results and caveats: A subsequent analysis found that TCR clusters from the first cohort also tended to co-occur in the approximately 130 validation repertoires, with roughly 95% of cluster scores above 0. High sensitivity and specificity were reportedly achieved when the classifier diagnosed cytomegalovirus status. In vitro work confirmed that a few CMV-associated chains recognize CMV antigens. Cytomegalovirus association was assigned to about 150 TCR beta chains.

This table comes from immunoSEQ multiplex PCR, and its TCRdb copy is limited to in-frame clones, with some not included. Among under 150,000 clones listed, approximately 89% were seen once. As regards this clone: Its antigen is undetermined.

The CDR3 runs 15 residues. Trimming at V came to 3 bases and at J to 8 bases, leaving 4 bases not matched to a gene. Germline V CDR1 and CDR2: SGDLS, YYNGEE. The rearrangement uses TRBV9 and TRBJ2-1, with 14 bases fitting TRBD2. The receptor comes from a man younger than 35 in good health and CMV-seronegative. Material: PBMCs. The chain's CDR3 is CASSATSGRAHEQFF. CDR3 DNA: TGTGCCAGCAGCGCGACTAGCGGGAGGGCTCATGAGCAGTTCTTC.